This T cell receptor (beta chain) was captured by sequencing in a study of early stage breast cancer tumors. General study findings and limits: Compared with adjacent normal breast, tumors showed 2.5 to 3-fold denser, more clonal T cells. Enriched TCRB sequences shared across patients were mostly commonly generated sequences.

Each sample had two DNA replicates, 0.5 ug blood or roughly 1.4 ug tissue. The protocol was immunoSEQ multiplex PCR, while the TCRdb copy is restricted to in-frame clones and leaves out a portion. The repertoire holds about 5,400 clones, approximately 64% seen once, with approximately 8.9% in the top ten. In regard to this clone: Its cognate antigen is unknown.

Unmatched junction bases numbered 4, after V lost 1 base and J lost 6 bases. The length of the CDR3 is 15 residues. CDR1 is MNHEY and CDR2 is SVGAGI in the germline V gene. Material: breast tumor tissue. The chain recombines TRBV6-5 with TRBJ2-7; 12 bases match TRBD1. The receptor was isolated from a person in their sixties or seventies with breast cancer. The CDR3 loop is CASSYWGQGASEQYF. CDR3 coding DNA: TGTGCCAGCAGTTACTGGGGACAGGGGGCGAGCGAGCAGTACTTC.